The 10 T cell receptor beta chains in this list originate from one sample, sequenced in a study of T cell responses to AZD1222 COVID-19 vaccine. Libraries were prepared by immunoSEQ multiplex PCR; TCRdb keeps only in-frame clonotypes and omits some of them. The table has nearly 200,000 clones, 90% to 95% seen once. The starting material was peripheral blood, obtained 28 days after the second AZD1222 dose. The receptor source for this set is an adult who received the AZD1222 COVID-19 vaccine.

CDR3 amino acids: CASNPPREPSYNEQFF. The CDR3 coding sequence is TGTGCCAGCAACCCCCCGCGAGAGCCGTCCTACAATGAGCAGTTCTTC. This chain joins TRBV28 and TRBJ2-1; no firm D call. The CDR3 runs 16 residues. The V and J ends lost 7 bases and 1 base respectively, with 17 bases between them. Germline loops: CDR1 MDHEN, CDR2 SYDVKM.

This chain connects TRBV4-1 to TRBJ2-1; the D gene could be TRBD1 or TRBD2 (5 bases each). The germline gives CDR1 MGHRA, CDR2 YSYEKL. This CDR3 is built from 17 residues. Trimming removed 0 bases from V and 2 bases from J, with 14 bases in between. This CDR3 is CASSQEIGLGAYNEQFF. The CDR3 DNA reads as TGCGCCAGCAGCCAAGAGATCGGGCTGGGGGCCTACAATGAGCAGTTCTTC.

The chain recombines TRBV7-2 with TRBJ2-7; 7 bases are shared with TRBD1. Germline CDR1 reads SGHTA; CDR2 reads FQGNSA. V shed 5 bases, J shed 4 bases, and the junction held 8 bases outside the gene matches. The CDR3 is 14 amino acids. This CDR3 reads CASSLGQTPYEQYF. The CDR3 DNA reads as TGTGCCAGCAGCCTGGGACAGACTCCATACGAGCAGTACTTC. Together with reference TRBV7-2 and TRBJ2-7, the CDR3 gives the full variable domain: GAGVSQSPSNKVTEKGKDVELRCDPISGHTALYWYRQSLGQGLEFLIYFQGNSAPDKSGLPSDRFSAERTGGSVSTLTIQRTQQEDSAVYLCASSLGQTPYEQYFGPGTRLTVT.

The chain has TRBV4-2 and TRBJ2-3, with 9 bases lining up with TRBD1. CDR3 length equals 14 residues. Losses at the gene ends were 4 bases for V and 5 bases for J; bases not matched to a gene: 4. From germline, CDR1 is LGHNA and CDR2 YNFKEQ. For the CDR3, the DNA is TGTGCCAGCAGCCGTGGGACAGGGAAAGATACGCAGTATTTT. This encodes CASSRGTGKDTQYF.

The J gene is TRBJ1-1, the V gene TRBV6-5, with D perhaps TRBD1 (5 bases). The CDR3 consists of 14 residues. Trimming pared 7 bases from V and 7 bases from J, leaving 19 bases between. The germline V gene has CDR1 MNHEY and CDR2 SVGAGI. The CDR3 nucleotides read TGTGCCAGCATTAGGACGTGGGACGGAGGTGAAGCTTTCTTT. Translating gives CASIRTWDGGEAFF.

This sequence joins TRBV7-2 and TRBJ2-3; D remains unclear. Germline CDR1 and CDR2: SGHTA and FQGNSA. CDR3 length: 12 amino acids. With 5 bases removed from V and 2 bases from J, the gap between germline ends came to 5 bases. The CDR3 is CASSEFTDTQYF. As DNA, the CDR3 is TGTGCCAGCAGCGAATTCACAGATACGCAGTATTTT.

The J gene is TRBJ2-3, the V gene TRBV5-1; no clear D. V lost 2 bases and J 6 bases, leaving 7 bases between the germline ends. The CDR3 totals 12 residues. The germline gives CDR1 SGHRS, CDR2 YFSETQ. The CDR3 DNA reads as TGCGCCAGCAGCTTATACGGGGATACGCAGTATTTT. It yields the protein CASSLYGDTQYF.

This chain joins TRBV11-2 and TRBJ2-3; no clear D gene. Germline lookup yields CDR1 SGHAT and CDR2 FQNNGV. Trimming removed 0 bases at V and 1 base at J, with 14 bases between. CDR3 size: 17 residues. The CDR3 loop is CASSLDLGSAGTDTQYF. CDR3 coding DNA: TGTGCCAGCAGCTTAGATCTAGGGTCCGCCGGCACAGATACGCAGTATTTT.

The gene calls are TRBV27 and TRBJ1-2; 9 positions agree with TRBD1. The CDR3 spans 14 residues. The V and J ends lost 6 bases and 6 bases, in that order; junction bases with no gene match: 8. The germline V gene encodes CDR1 MNHEY and CDR2 SMNVEV (reference sequence). The CDR3 region is CASSRNRGRDGYTF. CDR3 sequence (DNA): TGTGCCAGCAGCCGGAACAGGGGGCGGGATGGCTACACCTTC.

For the CDR3, the DNA is TGTGCCAGCAGCTTAGATCAGGCTTCACCCCTCCACTTT. Its translation: CASSLDQASPLHF. The chain links TRBV7-9 to TRBJ1-6; D is undetermined. The CDR3 contains 13 residues. Germline V gives CDR1 SEHNR, CDR2 FQNEAQ (reference sequence). The V gene lost 1 base and the J gene lost 9 bases, with 7 bases spanning the gap.